A selection of T cell receptor beta chains follows, all from one sample in a study of CD8+CD57+ T cells in acquired aplastic anemia. TCRdb re-called the reads through MiXCR, storing one row per CDR3 protein. The sample lists about 120,000 distinct CDR3 sequences, 55% to 60% seen once, with about 31% in the top ten. Sequences were obtained from sorted CD4+, CD8+, or CD8+CD57+ T cells (not recorded which) from PBMCs. Source of these receptors: a human donor with aplastic anemia. CDR3s include the opening cysteine and the closing phenylalanine or tryptophan. The order of the fields is V gene, CDR3 protein.

v_gene: TRBV11-3
CDR3aa: CASSRWGATDTQYF

v_gene: TRBV5-8
CDR3aa: CASSLVGGPGEQYF

v_gene: TRBV25-1
CDR3aa: CASTESTERGYEAFF

v_gene: TRBV7-3
CDR3aa: CASSLNGASYEQYF

v_gene: TRBV29-1
CDR3aa: CSDTGTANTEAFF

v_gene: TRBV2
CDR3aa: CASSDSNNEQFF

v_gene: TRBV18
CDR3aa: CASSPPSGGNTIYF

v_gene: TRBV2
CDR3aa: CASSGQLMGLYGYTF

v_gene: TRBV12-3/TRBV12-4
CDR3aa: CASSLAYGARGYTF

v_gene: TRBV19
CDR3aa: CASRAIGNTIYF

v_gene: TRBV9
CDR3aa: CASSVVGAGSGDTQYF

v_gene: TRBV29-1
CDR3aa: CSVRPQETQYF

v_gene: TRBV6-1
CDR3aa: CASILPGTFYTDTQYF

v_gene: TRBV7-9
CDR3aa: CASSGTGVEQYF

v_gene: TRBV20-1
CDR3aa: CSAHRGSNTEAFF

v_gene: TRBV13
CDR3aa: CASSLWSLGYEQYF

v_gene: TRBV10-3
CDR3aa: CAITGLAGEAGELFF

v_gene: TRBV5-1
CDR3aa: CASSGGTASYEQYF

v_gene: TRBV12-3/TRBV12-4
CDR3aa: CASSPGILGYTF

v_gene: TRBV19
CDR3aa: CASNPGTGYSPLHF

v_gene: TRBV2
CDR3aa: CASRPTGEEPQYF

v_gene: TRBV15
CDR3aa: CATSQDNQPQHF

v_gene: TRBV24-1
CDR3aa: CATAVPGLAGGEQFF

v_gene: TRBV15
CDR3aa: CATSRDKGETQYF

v_gene: TRBV5-1
CDR3aa: CASSLIASGTDTQYF

v_gene: TRBV10-2
CDR3aa: CASTGTDITYEQYF

v_gene: TRBV10-3
CDR3aa: CAISERDRADTEAFF

v_gene: TRBV5-6
CDR3aa: CASSPEGGSLAGVTQYF

v_gene: TRBV15
CDR3aa: CATSVGQGGYYGYTF